Each of the 4 T cell receptor beta chains below was sequenced from the same sample in a study of blood T cell repertoires in COVID-19 (dated by TCRdb to about 2020). Libraries were prepared through the immunoSEQ multiplex PCR assay. TCRdb mirrors the immuneACCESS table, restricted to in-frame sequences. Some clones are absent from its copies; in checked studies, under half trace to an unresolved V gene, and the reason for the others is unknown. The sample data list roughly 78,000 clones, and 88% of these were observed just once. The ten largest clones add up to roughly 29% of the sample. The sample taken for sequencing was peripheral blood. The receptor source for this set is a man aged 50-59 years with acute or convalescent COVID-19.

This clone was seen only once. This rearrangement joins TRBV7-9 to TRBJ1-2, with a weak D call TRBD1 (6 bases). V was trimmed by 1 base and J by 4 bases, leaving 13 bases between them. The CDR3 has 15 residues. The germline gives CDR1 SEHNR, CDR2 FQNEAQ (reference sequence). For the CDR3, the DNA is TGTGCCAGCAGCTTAGAAGGGGGGGCGGCCTATGGCTACACCTTC. Translated: CASSLEGGAAYGYTF.

This chain links TRBV29-1 with TRBJ1-2; 11 nucleotides align to TRBD1. The CDR3 sequence is 14 residues long. The trim removed 1 base at V and 8 bases at J, leaving 6 bases unmatched. CDR1 and CDR2 (germline): SQVTM, ANQGSEA. CDR3 sequence: CSVEGVDRGLGYTF. DNA for the CDR3: TGCAGCGTTGAAGGGGTGGACAGGGGGCTCGGCTACACCTTC.

The chain links TRBV2 to TRBJ1-2, with TRBD1 matching 7 bases. V lost 6 bases, J lost 5 bases, and 9 bases stayed unmatched. Germline values: CDR1 SNHLY, CDR2 FYNNEI. The CDR3 consists of 14 residues. The DNA for the CDR3 is TGTGCCAGCAGGGAAAGATCAGGGGGATATGGCTACACCTTC. This gives the protein CASRERSGGYGYTF.

This chain connects TRBV15 to TRBJ2-7; possible D gene TRBD1, 6 bases. The V and J ends lost 0 bases and 7 bases respectively, with 16 bases between them. There are 15 residues in the CDR3. CDR1 and CDR2 (germline): LNHNV, YYDKDF (reference sequence). The CDR3 reads CATSRDQQGWKEQYF. The CDR3 bases are TGTGCCACCAGCAGAGATCAACAGGGATGGAAAGAGCAGTACTTC.